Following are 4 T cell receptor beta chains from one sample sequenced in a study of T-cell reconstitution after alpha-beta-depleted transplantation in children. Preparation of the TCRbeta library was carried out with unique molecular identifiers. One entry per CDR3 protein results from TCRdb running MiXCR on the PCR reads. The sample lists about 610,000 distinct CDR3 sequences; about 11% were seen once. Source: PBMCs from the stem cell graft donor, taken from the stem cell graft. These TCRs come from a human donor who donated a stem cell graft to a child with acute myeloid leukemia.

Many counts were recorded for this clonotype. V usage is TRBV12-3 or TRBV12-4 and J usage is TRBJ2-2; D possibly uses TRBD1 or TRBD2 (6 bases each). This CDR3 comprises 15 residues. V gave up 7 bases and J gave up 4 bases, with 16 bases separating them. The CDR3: CASTIGGTLTGELFF. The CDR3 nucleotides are TGTGCCAGCACCATAGGGGGGACTCTCACCGGGGAGCTGTTTTTT.

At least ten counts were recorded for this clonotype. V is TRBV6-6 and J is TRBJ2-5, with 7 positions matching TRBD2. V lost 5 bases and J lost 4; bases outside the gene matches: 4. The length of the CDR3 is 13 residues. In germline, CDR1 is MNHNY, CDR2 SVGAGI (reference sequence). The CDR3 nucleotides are TGTGCCAGCAGTAAACCGGGGGGAGAGACCCAGTACTTC. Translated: CASSKPGGETQYF.

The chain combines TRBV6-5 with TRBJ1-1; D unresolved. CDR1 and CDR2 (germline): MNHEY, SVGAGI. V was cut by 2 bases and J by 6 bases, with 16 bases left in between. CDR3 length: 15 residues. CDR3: CASSYQSRRLAEAFF. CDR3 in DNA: TGTGCCAGCAGTTACCAGAGCAGGAGGTTAGCTGAAGCTTTCTTT.

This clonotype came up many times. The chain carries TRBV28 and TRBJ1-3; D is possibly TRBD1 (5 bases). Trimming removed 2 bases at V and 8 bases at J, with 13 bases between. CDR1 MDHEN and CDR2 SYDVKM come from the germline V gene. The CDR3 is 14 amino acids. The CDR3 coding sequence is TGTGCCAGCAGTTTACCGACAGTAACGGACACCATATATTTT. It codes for CASSLPTVTDTIYF.